This entry lists 29 T cell receptor beta chains sequenced from one sample in a study of blood T cells in healthy people across ages. Through a sample-barcoded 5' primer and a J-beta primer mix, a second PCR was run for roughly 6 to 12 cycles. TCRdb reprocessed the 5' RACE reads with MiXCR, giving one entry per CDR3 protein. The data hold some 1.5 million distinct CDR3 sequences, with 28% observed a single time. The sequencing input was blood. All receptors come from a woman aged 25 to 39 in good health.

A remark on this clonotype: This may be a read error: a much more frequent sequence differs by one nucleotide. This sequence joins TRBV9 and TRBJ2-4, with D unresolved. With the DNA end fitting TRBJ2-7 better, the J assignment may be wrong. The germline V gene has CDR1 SGDLS and CDR2 YYNGEE. The length of the CDR3 is 15 residues. CDR3 DNA sequence: TGTGCCAGCAGCGCAGGACCCTACGGCCCGGACGAGCAGTACTTC. Translation gives CASSAGPYGPDEQYF.

J is TRBJ1-2 and V is TRBV20-1, with 8 nucleotides matching TRBD1. CDR1 DFQATT and CDR2 SNEGSKA come from the germline V gene (reference sequence). This CDR3 is 14 amino acids long. J lost 2 bases, V lost 4 bases, and 6 bases had no gene match. The CDR3 DNA reads as TGCAGTGCTACCCGGGACAGGAGCAACTATGGCTACACCTTC. Translated, it gives CSATRDRSNYGYTF.

This clonotype came up a few times. V is TRBV28 and J is TRBJ2-7; D is possibly TRBD1 (5 bases). The V end lost 8 bases, the J end lost 2 bases, and 22 bases lay between the germline ends. Germline assignment: CDR1 MDHEN and CDR2 SYDVKM. The CDR3 consists of 16 residues. The CDR3 region is CASSLPGPGRPYEQYF. The DNA for the CDR3 is TGTGCCAGCTCCCTGCCAGGGCCTGGAAGGCCCTACGAGCAGTACTTC.

A word on this clonotype: One junction end does not reproduce the germline sequence, and a read error may be involved. The V call is TRBV2, the J call TRBJ1-4; 7 bases align to TRBD1. The germline V gene encodes CDR1 SNHLY and CDR2 FYNNEI. CDR3 size: 17 residues. DNA for the CDR3: TGTGCCGGCAGCCCCGACAGGGTGGACTTGACTAATGAAAAACTGTTTTTT. It specifies CAGSPDRVDLTNEKLFF.

This clonotype has a handful of counts. J is TRBJ1-5 and V is TRBV27; 8 bases fit TRBD1. The CDR3 consists of 15 residues. Losses at the gene ends were 5 bases for V and 3 bases for J; bases not matched to a gene: 6. The germline gives CDR1 MNHEY, CDR2 SMNVEV (reference sequence). CDR3 nucleotide sequence: TGTGCCAGCAGTATCGACAGGGGACCCAATCAGCCCCAGCATTTT. It encodes CASSIDRGPNQPQHF.

This chain connects TRBV10-3 to TRBJ1-2; D possibly corresponds to TRBD1 (5 bases). Germline V gives CDR1 ENHRY, CDR2 SYGVKD. This CDR3 comprises 16 residues. Trimming took 3 bases from V and 7 from J, leaving 21 bases between them. The CDR3: CAISDSEVGPIGGYTF. The CDR3 bases are TGTGCCATCAGTGACTCGGAAGTGGGGCCTATCGGTGGCTACACCTTC.

This clonotype was found a few times. The gene calls are TRBV6-8 and TRBJ2-7; TRBD2 is a possible D gene (6 bases). The length of the CDR3 is 16 residues. Germline V gives CDR1 MNHGY, CDR2 SAAAGT. V was trimmed by 3 bases and J by 5 bases, leaving 20 bases between them. CDR3 DNA: TGTGCCAGCAGTTATTCGGGGGTTCCTAGGTGGGACGAGCAGTACTTC. This encodes CASSYSGVPRWDEQYF.

A single count supports this clonotype. The chain couples TRBV5-1 to TRBJ2-3, with D unresolved. Trimming pared 3 bases from V and 8 bases from J, leaving 16 bases between. The CDR3 totals 14 residues. Germline assignment: CDR1 SGHRS and CDR2 YFSETQ. CDR3 DNA: TGCGCCAGCAGCTCATCCTTTACGTCAGGTACGCAGTATTTT. Translation: CASSSSFTSGTQYF. Filled out from reference TRBV5-1 and TRBJ2-3, the complete variable domain reads KAGVTQTPRYLIKTRGQQVTLSCSPISGHRSVSWYQQTPGQGLQFLFEYFSETQRNKGNFPGRFSGRQFSNSRSEMNVSTLELGDSALYLCASSSSFTSGTQYFGPGTRLTVL.

The chain has TRBV19 and TRBJ2-1; a possible D gene is TRBD1 (6 bases). Trimming stripped 9 bases from V and 4 bases from J, with 13 bases between. Germline CDR1 is LNHDA and CDR2 is SQIVND (reference sequence). The CDR3 loop spans 13 amino acids. The CDR3, as DNA: TGTGCCAGCACAGGGAGAATATACAATGAGCAGTTCTTC. It codes for CASTGRIYNEQFF. Complete variable domain (other parts from reference TRBV19 and TRBJ2-1): DGGITQSPKYLFRKEGQNVTLSCEQNLNHDAMYWYRQDPGQGLRLIYYSQIVNDFQKGDIAEGYSVSREKKESFPLTVTSAQKNPTAFYLCASTGRIYNEQFFGPGTRLTVL.

The table lists this clonotype with a few counts. This rearrangement joins TRBV6-6 to TRBJ2-1; D possibly corresponds to TRBD1 (6 bases). The CDR3 is made up of 13 amino acids. Germline CDR1 is MNHNY and CDR2 is SVGAGI (reference sequence). Trimming cost V 5 bases and J 10 bases, with 15 bases left between them. The CDR3 DNA reads TGTGCCAGCAGTGCCCCACAGGGATACGAGCAGTTCTTC. It translates to CASSAPQGYEQFF.

This clonotype was found a few times. The chain employs TRBV9 and TRBJ2-7, with D possibly matching TRBD1 (6 bases). Trimming cost V 0 bases and J 1 base, with 11 bases left between them. There are 15 residues in the CDR3. Germline V CDR1 and CDR2: SGDLS, YYNGEE. CDR3 bases: TGTGCCAGCAGCGTAGAGGGGACACCTTCCTACGAGCAGTACTTC. Amino acid sequence: CASSVEGTPSYEQYF. The full variable domain, its missing parts supplied by reference TRBV9 and TRBJ2-7, is DSGVTQTPKHLITATGQRVTLRCSPRSGDLSVYWYQQSLDQGLQFLIQYYNGEERAKGNILERFSAQQFPDLHSELNLSSLELGDSALYFCASSVEGTPSYEQYFGPGTRLTVT.

In the case of this clonotype: The junction departs from the called germline gene at one end, perhaps through a read error. CDR3 region: CAGSPGQYNEQFF. The CDR3 DNA sequence: TGCGCCGGCAGCCCGGGACAGTACAATGAGCAGTTCTTC. V usage is TRBV5-1 and J usage is TRBJ2-1, with 7 bases matching TRBD1. This CDR3 contains 13 residues. Germline V lookup: CDR1 SGHRS, CDR2 YFSETQ.

The count of this clonotype is one. The chain links TRBV18 to TRBJ2-7, with 9 bases matching TRBD2. V lost 1 base and J lost 6; bases outside the gene matches: 10. The CDR3 loop spans 16 amino acids. Germline CDR1 KGHSH, CDR2 LQKENI. The CDR3 nucleotides are TGTGCCAGCTCACCACGAGGGGGGCTAGCGGGACCCGAGCAGTACTTC. This gives the protein CASSPRGGLAGPEQYF. Variable domain in full (rest from reference TRBV18 and TRBJ2-7): NAGVMQNPRHLVRRRGQEARLRCSPMKGHSHVYWYRQLPEEGLKFMVYLQKENIIDESGMPKERFSAEFPKEGPSILRIQQVVRGDSAAYFCASSPRGGLAGPEQYFGPGTRLTVT.

As for this clonotype: This may arise from a read error, as a much more abundant clone is one base away. The chain couples TRBV20-1 to TRBJ2-7, with 7 bases matching TRBD2. The CDR3 consists of 14 residues. The V gene's germline CDR1 is DFQATT and CDR2 SNEGSKA (reference sequence). With V trimmed by 6 bases and J by 2 bases, 10 bases remained unmatched. CDR3 region: CSANRSSGTYEQYF. DNA of the CDR3: TGCAGTGCCAACCGATCTAGCGGTACCTACGAGCAGTACTTC.

The chain couples TRBV5-8 to TRBJ2-3, with 7 nucleotides matching TRBD2. J lost 4 bases, V lost 4 bases, and 6 bases had no gene match. This CDR3 has 14 residues. Germline CDR1 is SGHTS and CDR2 is YDEGEE. CDR3 region: CASSHDSGSDTQYF. The CDR3 DNA reads as TGTGCCAGCAGCCACGATAGCGGGTCAGATACGCAGTATTTT.

The genes are TRBV9 and TRBJ2-3; D remains unclear. The V gene lost 2 bases and the J gene lost 0 bases, with 7 bases spanning the gap. This CDR3 comprises 14 residues. Germline V lookup: CDR1 SGDLS, CDR2 YYNGEE. CDR3 sequence: CASSVSASTDTQYF. CDR3 DNA: TGTGCCAGCAGCGTGTCAGCTAGCACAGATACGCAGTATTTT.

The chain links TRBV12-5 to TRBJ1-1, with TRBD1 matching over 8 bases. The junction had 3 bases not matched to a gene; V was cut back by 3 bases and J by 3 bases. CDR1 is LGHNT and CDR2 is FRNRAP in the germline V gene. This CDR3 is built from 14 residues. The CDR3 loop is CASGFPGGYTEAFF. The CDR3 DNA is TGTGCTAGTGGTTTCCCAGGGGGCTACACTGAAGCTTTCTTT.

In regard to this clonotype: One junction end disagrees with the germline gene, perhaps due to a read error. The chain is built from TRBV12-5 and TRBJ1-2, with D hard to call. Germline V lookup: CDR1 LGHNT, CDR2 FRNRAP. The CDR3 is made up of 14 amino acids. The CDR3 DNA reads as TGTGTTAGTGGGAACCTGGACGGCTACTATGGCTACACCTTC. It is translated as CVSGNLDGYYGYTF.

V gene TRBV4-3 combines with J gene TRBJ2-5; D unresolved. The J call is in doubt because the DNA end fits TRBJ2-7 better. From germline, CDR1 is LGHNA and CDR2 YSLEER. The CDR3 sequence is 13 residues long. CDR3 coding DNA: TGCGCCAGCAGCCAGGATCAGTACTACGAGCAGTACTTC. It encodes CASSQDQYYEQYF.

This clonotype was seen a handful of times. J is TRBJ2-7 and V is TRBV4-1; D is unclear. The V end was cut by 0 bases, the J end by 0 bases, with 12 bases between. The CDR3 loop spans 16 amino acids. CDR1 and CDR2 from the germline V gene are MGHRA and YSYEKL. This CDR3 reads CASSQDRGEPSYEQYF. DNA of the CDR3: TGCGCCAGCAGCCAAGACCGCGGAGAGCCCTCCTACGAGCAGTACTTC.

Details on this clonotype: At one end the junction does not follow the germline gene, possibly because of a read error. The chain employs TRBV2 and TRBJ1-2; 9 nucleotides match TRBD1. The CDR3 consists of 14 residues. Germline values: CDR1 SNHLY, CDR2 FYNNEI. The chain's CDR3 is CASSEAGQGVGCTF. The CDR3 coding sequence is TGTGCCAGCAGTGAAGCGGGACAGGGCGTTGGCTGCACCTTC.

The chain carries TRBV20-1 and TRBJ2-3; D may correspond to TRBD1 or TRBD2 (5 bases each). The germline V and J ends were trimmed by 1 base and 1 base, with 12 bases remaining between them. The V gene's germline CDR1 is DFQATT and CDR2 SNEGSKA (reference sequence). The CDR3 loop spans 15 amino acids. The chain's CDR3 is CSARVPGRGTDTQYF. CDR3 nucleotides: TGCAGTGCTAGAGTGCCGGGACGCGGCACAGATACGCAGTATTTT.

This chain connects TRBV20-1 to TRBJ1-2; 10 bases are shared with TRBD1. The germline V gene encodes CDR1 DFQATT and CDR2 SNEGSKA (reference sequence). CDR3 length: 14 residues. Losses at the gene ends were 5 bases for V and 4 bases for J; bases not matched to a gene: 7. The CDR3 loop is CSALTGGSTYGYTF. DNA of the CDR3: TGCAGTGCTTTGACAGGGGGCAGTACCTATGGCTACACCTTC.

This clonotype was counted between two and nine times. V is TRBV15 and J is TRBJ2-5; 10 bases match TRBD2. The J call may be in error: the DNA end matches TRBJ2-7 better. The CDR3 spans 16 residues. Germline assignment: CDR1 LNHNV and CDR2 YYDKDF (reference sequence). In DNA form, the CDR3 reads TGTGCCACCAGCAGAGAAGCTAGCGGGAGAGGCTGCGAGCAGTACTTC. Protein product: CATSREASGRGCEQYF.

This clonotype was detected ten times or more. The genes are TRBV3-1 and TRBJ2-4, with D possibly TRBD1 on 5 matching bases. The germline V gene has CDR1 LGHDT and CDR2 YNNKEL (reference sequence). CDR3 length: 19 residues. V was cut by 0 bases and J by 0 bases, with 18 bases left in between. The CDR3 bases are TGTGCCAGCAGCCAAGAGAATGACCCCAGGGTGAGAGCCAAAAACATTCAGTACTTC. It yields the protein CASSQENDPRVRAKNIQYF.

This clonotype came up many times. V is TRBV12-3 or TRBV12-4 and J is TRBJ2-7; 9 bases align to TRBD2. Losses at the gene ends were 5 bases for V and 1 base for J; bases not matched to a gene: 6. The CDR3 is made up of 15 amino acids. The CDR3 loop is CASSNIAGASYEQYF. CDR3 nucleotide sequence: TGTGCCAGCAGTAACATAGCGGGAGCGTCCTACGAGCAGTACTTC.

This clonotype was picked up many times. The germline gene is not matched at one end of the junction; a read error may be the cause. The chain uses TRBV18 and TRBJ2-7; TRBD2 matches 12 bases. Per the germline V gene, CDR1 is KGHSH and CDR2 is LQKENI. The CDR3 loop spans 17 amino acids. Written as DNA, the CDR3 is TGTGCCAGCTCGCCACCCCTGCGACTAGCGGGAGCCTACGAGCAGTACTTC. It codes for CASSPPLRLAGAYEQYF.

The V call is TRBV4-3, the J call TRBJ2-3; D gene uncertain. Germline V gene lookup returns CDR1 LGHNA and CDR2 YSLEER. The CDR3 consists of 13 residues. V was shortened by 4 bases and J by 5 bases, with 10 bases between the two germline ends. In nucleotides, the CDR3 is TGCGCCAGCAGCCGCGAACGGCGAGATACGCAGTATTTT. It yields the protein CASSRERRDTQYF.

Note on this clonotype: Compared with germline, one end of the junction differs, possibly owing to a read error. The chain links TRBV6-5 to TRBJ1-1; D perhaps matches TRBD1 (5 bases). This CDR3 is 16 amino acids long. Germline V gene sequence: CDR1 MNHEY, CDR2 SVGAGI. CDR3 sequence (DNA): TGTGCCAGCAGTTACTCGACCCCAGGGTTGAACGCTGAAGCTTTCTTT. It specifies CASSYSTPGLNAEAFF.